Listed here are 6 T cell receptor beta chains from one sample, sequenced in a study of cytomegalovirus exposure and HLA in healthy donors. Libraries were prepared by immunoSEQ multiplex PCR; TCRdb keeps only in-frame clonotypes and omits some of them. The sample yields tens of thousands of clones, around 97% seen once. The sequencing sample was made of PBMCs. The receptors stem from a young woman in good health and CMV-seropositive.

CDR3 loop: CASSLEDGTYEQYF. For the CDR3, the DNA is TGTGCCAGCAGCTTAGAGGACGGGACCTACGAGCAGTACTTC. V usage is TRBV11-2 and J usage is TRBJ2-7, with D tentatively TRBD2 (5 bases). Germline CDR1 SGHAT, CDR2 FQNNGV. V lost 0 bases, J lost 2 bases, and 8 bases lay in between. This CDR3 is 14 amino acids long.

The chain combines TRBV2 with TRBJ2-7, with 13 positions matching TRBD2. Germline trimming cut 5 bases from V and 0 bases from J; bases unmatched to any gene: 7. This CDR3 has 17 residues. The germline V gene encodes CDR1 SNHLY and CDR2 FYNNEI. The CDR3 nucleotides read TGTGCCAGCAGTCCGGGGACTAGCGGGATTCGCTCCTACGAGCAGTACTTC. This translates into CASSPGTSGIRSYEQYF. The variable domain in full, completed from reference TRBV2 and TRBJ2-7, reads EPEVTQTPSHQVTQMGQEVILRCVPISNHLYFYWYRQILGQKVEFLVSFYNNEISEKSEIFDDQFSVERPDGSNFTLKIRSTKLEDSAMYFCASSPGTSGIRSYEQYFGPGTRLTVT.

The rearrangement joins TRBV28 to TRBJ1-5, with D perhaps matching TRBD1 (5 bases). The V gene lost 7 bases and the J gene lost 6 bases, with 16 bases spanning the gap. Looked up from germline, CDR1 is MDHEN and CDR2 is SYDVKM. CDR3 length: 14 residues. This CDR3 is CASKSPGLIQPQHF. For the CDR3, the DNA is TGTGCCAGCAAGTCCCCAGGGTTAATTCAGCCCCAGCATTTT. Based on the CDR3 plus reference TRBV28 and TRBJ1-5, the full variable domain is DVKVTQSSRYLVKRTGEKVFLECVQDMDHENMFWYRQDPGLGLRLIYFSYDVKMKEKGDIPEGYSVSREKKERFSLILESASTNQTSMYLCASKSPGLIQPQHFGDGTRLSIL.

V and J are TRBV6-5 and TRBJ2-7; D possibly corresponds to TRBD1 (5 bases). CDR3 length: 15 amino acids. V was trimmed by 2 bases and J by 6 bases, leaving 17 bases between them. CDR1 is MNHEY and CDR2 is SVGAGI in the germline V gene. The CDR3 DNA is TGTGCCAGCAGTTACGGGGCTCGACAGCAGGCCGAGCAGTACTTC. Its translation: CASSYGARQQAEQYF.

This clone is judged medium-sized. The chain recombines TRBV2 with TRBJ1-5, with D perhaps matching TRBD1 (5 bases). CDR1 and CDR2 (germline): SNHLY, FYNNEI. V lost 2 bases to trimming and J lost 4 bases, with 12 bases between them. The CDR3 sequence is 15 residues long. The CDR3 here is CASSETGVLNQPQHF. Here the CDR3 DNA reads TGTGCCAGCAGTGAAACGGGGGTTCTGAATCAGCCCCAGCATTTT.

The chain links TRBV28 to TRBJ1-3; maybe TRBD1 (5 bases). The CDR3 length is 15 residues. V was cut by 7 bases and J by 1 base, with 14 bases left in between. Looked up from germline, CDR1 is MDHEN and CDR2 is SYDVKM. CDR3: CASTRPRDSGNTIYF. CDR3 coding DNA: TGTGCCAGCACCCGACCCAGGGATTCTGGAAACACCATATATTTT. Full variable domain (rest looked up from reference TRBV28 and TRBJ1-3): DVKVTQSSRYLVKRTGEKVFLECVQDMDHENMFWYRQDPGLGLRLIYFSYDVKMKEKGDIPEGYSVSREKKERFSLILESASTNQTSMYLCASTRPRDSGNTIYFGEGSWLTVV.